This T cell receptor (beta chain) was identified in a study of OX40 agonist ivuxolimab in advanced cancers. For the study at large: The diagnoses of dose-escalation patients were hepatocellular carcinoma, melanoma, renal cell or head and neck cancer.

Comments on this clone: Antigen specificity is unknown.

Using immunoSEQ multiplex PCR, the repertoire was profiled, and TCRdb retains in-frame clones only, with some absent. The sample lists around 66,000 clones, around 90% seen once, with less than 0.45% in the top ten. Germline V gene sequence: CDR1 MNHEY, CDR2 SMNVEV (reference sequence). The CDR3 extends over 13 amino acids. The V gene lost 10 bases and the J gene lost 0 bases, with 10 bases spanning the gap. Sampled blood was obtained at baseline, cycle 4 day 1, and cycle 7 day 1. Study conclusions and caveats: At 0.1 to 3.0 mg/kg and by week 6, CD4+ and CD8+ T cells in the blood had expanded clonally.

The chain has TRBV27 and TRBJ2-4; D gene unclear. The starting material was CD4+ or CD8+ T cells sorted from blood, obtained in a trial of the OX40 agonist ivuxolimab. The origin of this receptor is an adult with an advanced solid tumor such as melanoma, head and neck, liver or kidney cancer. The CDR3 region has the DNA TGTGCCACCCCCCGGCTAGCCAAAAACATTCAGTACTTC. Amino acids: CATPRLAKNIQYF.